The text below deals with one T cell receptor beta chain. The source of the sample is a study of OX40 agonist ivuxolimab in advanced cancers. Deletions cut 6 bases from V and 3 bases from J, with 14 bases between. Germline-derived CDR1 and CDR2 are MDHEN and SYDVKM. The CDR3 extends over 14 amino acids. TCRdb's table, derived via immunoSEQ multiplex PCR, lists solely in-frame clones and lacks some. The data contain tens of thousands of clones, about 86% of them seen just once; the ten biggest clones take up 1.5% to 2%. The TCR was taken from an adult with an advanced solid tumor such as melanoma, head and neck, liver or kidney cancer. The specimen comprised CD4+ or CD8+ T cells sorted from blood, sampled in a trial of the OX40 agonist ivuxolimab. The chain carries TRBV28 and TRBJ1-2, with D perhaps matching TRBD1 (5 bases). As DNA, the CDR3 is TGTGCCAGCAGCCCGATGGGGGGGTACTATGGCTACACCTTC. This translates into CASSPMGGYYGYTF.